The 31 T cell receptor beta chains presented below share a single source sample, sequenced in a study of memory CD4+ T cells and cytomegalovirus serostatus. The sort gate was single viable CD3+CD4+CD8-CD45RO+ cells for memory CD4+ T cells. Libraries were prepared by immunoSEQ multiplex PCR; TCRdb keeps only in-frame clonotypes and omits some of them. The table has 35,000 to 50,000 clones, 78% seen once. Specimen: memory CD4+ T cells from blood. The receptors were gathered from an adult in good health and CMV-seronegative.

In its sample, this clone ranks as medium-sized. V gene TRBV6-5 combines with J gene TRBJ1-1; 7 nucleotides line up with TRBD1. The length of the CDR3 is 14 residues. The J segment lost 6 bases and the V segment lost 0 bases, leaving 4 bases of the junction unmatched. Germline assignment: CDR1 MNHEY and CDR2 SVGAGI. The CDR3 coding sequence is TGTGCCAGCAGTTACTCGGGGGACAGAGCTGAAGCTTTCTTT. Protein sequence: CASSYSGDRAEAFF.

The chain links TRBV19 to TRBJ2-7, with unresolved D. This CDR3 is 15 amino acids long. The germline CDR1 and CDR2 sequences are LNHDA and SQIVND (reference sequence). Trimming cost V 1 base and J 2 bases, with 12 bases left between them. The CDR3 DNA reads TGTGCCAGTAGTATAGTAACAAAAGGGACCTACGAGCAGTACTTC. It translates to CASSIVTKGTYEQYF. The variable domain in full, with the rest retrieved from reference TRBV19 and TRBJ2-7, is DGGITQSPKYLFRKEGQNVTLSCEQNLNHDAMYWYRQDPGQGLRLIYYSQIVNDFQKGDIAEGYSVSREKKESFPLTVTSAQKNPTAFYLCASSIVTKGTYEQYFGPGTRLTVT.

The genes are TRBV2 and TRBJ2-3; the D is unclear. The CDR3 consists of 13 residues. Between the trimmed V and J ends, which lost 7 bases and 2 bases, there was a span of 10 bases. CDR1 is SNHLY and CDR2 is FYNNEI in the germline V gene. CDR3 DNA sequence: TGTGCCAGCACCCTTAGGGCCACAGATACGCAGTATTTT. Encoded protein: CASTLRATDTQYF. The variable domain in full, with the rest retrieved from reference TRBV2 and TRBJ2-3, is EPEVTQTPSHQVTQMGQEVILRCVPISNHLYFYWYRQILGQKVEFLVSFYNNEISEKSEIFDDQFSVERPDGSNFTLKIRSTKLEDSAMYFCASTLRATDTQYFGPGTRLTVL.

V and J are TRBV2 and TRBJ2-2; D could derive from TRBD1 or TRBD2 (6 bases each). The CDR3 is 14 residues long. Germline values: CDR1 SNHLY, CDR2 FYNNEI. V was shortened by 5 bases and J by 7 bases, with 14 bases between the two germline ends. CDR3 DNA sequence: TGTGCCAGCAGTCCGCGGGACAACCGCGGGGAGCTGTTTTTT. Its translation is CASSPRDNRGELFF.

The CDR3 spells CASSERAWAGDSNQPQHF. CDR3 DNA sequence: TGTGCCAGCAGTGAAAGGGCGTGGGCGGGGGATAGCAATCAGCCCCAGCATTTT. This chain joins TRBV6-1 and TRBJ1-5, with D possibly matching TRBD1 (5 bases). Germline loops: CDR1 MNHNS, CDR2 SASEGT. Between the trimmed V and J ends, which lost 2 bases and 0 bases, there was a span of 17 bases. CDR3 length: 18 residues.

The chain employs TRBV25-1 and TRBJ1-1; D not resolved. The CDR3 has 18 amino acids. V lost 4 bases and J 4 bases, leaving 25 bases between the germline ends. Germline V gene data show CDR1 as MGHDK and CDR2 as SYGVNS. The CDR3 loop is CASSATSPRTSSFTEAFF. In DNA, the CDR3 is TGTGCCAGCAGTGCCACTTCTCCGAGGACGAGCAGTTTCACTGAAGCTTTCTTT.

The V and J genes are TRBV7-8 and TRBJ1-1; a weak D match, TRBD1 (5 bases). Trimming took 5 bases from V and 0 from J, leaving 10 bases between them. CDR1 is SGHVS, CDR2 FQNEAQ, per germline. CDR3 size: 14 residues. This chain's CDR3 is CASSPDSVNTEAFF. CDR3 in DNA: TGTGCCAGCAGCCCAGACAGCGTGAACACTGAAGCTTTCTTT.

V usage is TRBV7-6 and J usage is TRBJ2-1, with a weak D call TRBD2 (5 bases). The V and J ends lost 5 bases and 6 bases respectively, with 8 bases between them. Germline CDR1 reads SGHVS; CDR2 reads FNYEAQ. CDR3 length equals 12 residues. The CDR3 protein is CASSGSVNEQFF. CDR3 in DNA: TGTGCCAGCAGCGGTAGCGTCAATGAGCAGTTCTTC.

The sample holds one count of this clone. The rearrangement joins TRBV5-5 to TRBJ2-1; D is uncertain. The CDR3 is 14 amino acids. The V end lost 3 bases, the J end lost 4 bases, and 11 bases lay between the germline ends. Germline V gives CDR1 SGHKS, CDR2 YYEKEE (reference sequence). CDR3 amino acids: CASSSPRRYNEQFF. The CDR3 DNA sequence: TGTGCCAGCAGCTCCCCCCGGCGGTACAATGAGCAGTTCTTC.

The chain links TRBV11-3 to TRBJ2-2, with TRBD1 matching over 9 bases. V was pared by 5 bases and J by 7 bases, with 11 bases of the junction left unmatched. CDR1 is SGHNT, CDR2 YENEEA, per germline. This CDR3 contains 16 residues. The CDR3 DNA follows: TGTGCCAGCAGCCCCAGGGGGGACAGGGTCGGCGGGGAGCTGTTTTTT. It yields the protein CASSPRGDRVGGELFF. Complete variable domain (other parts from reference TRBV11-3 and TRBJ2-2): EAGVVQSPRYKIIEKKQPVAFWCNPISGHNTLYWYLQNLGQGPELLIRYENEEAVDDSQLPKDRFSAERLKGVDSTLKIQPAELGDSAVYLCASSPRGDRVGGELFFGEGSRLTVL.

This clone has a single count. CDR3 DNA sequence: TGTGCCAGCTCACCAGTGGGACCGTCCTACGAGCAGTACTTC. Its protein product is CASSPVGPSYEQYF. The chain couples TRBV18 to TRBJ2-7, with D possibly being TRBD1 or TRBD2 (5 bases each). There are 14 residues in the CDR3. From germline, CDR1 is KGHSH and CDR2 LQKENI. V was clipped by 2 bases and J by 1 base, with 9 bases between them.

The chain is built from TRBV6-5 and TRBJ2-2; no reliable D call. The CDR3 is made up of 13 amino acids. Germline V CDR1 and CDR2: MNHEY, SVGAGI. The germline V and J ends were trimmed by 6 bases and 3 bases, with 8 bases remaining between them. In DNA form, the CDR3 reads TGTGCCAGCAGCTCGTTCTACACCGGGGAGCTGTTTTTT. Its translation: CASSSFYTGELFF.

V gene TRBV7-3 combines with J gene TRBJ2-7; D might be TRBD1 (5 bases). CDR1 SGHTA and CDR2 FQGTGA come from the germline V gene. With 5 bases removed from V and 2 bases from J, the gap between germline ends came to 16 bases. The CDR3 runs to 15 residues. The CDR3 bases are TGTGCCAGCAGCGCCAGGGTTGGTGGAGCCTACGAGCAGTACTTC. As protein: CASSARVGGAYEQYF.

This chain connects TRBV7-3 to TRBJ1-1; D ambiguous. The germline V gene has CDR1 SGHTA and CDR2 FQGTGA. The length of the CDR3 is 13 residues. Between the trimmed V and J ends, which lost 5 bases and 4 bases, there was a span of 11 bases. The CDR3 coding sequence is TGTGCCAGCAGCAACCGGGCCAGCACTGAAGCTTTCTTT. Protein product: CASSNRASTEAFF.

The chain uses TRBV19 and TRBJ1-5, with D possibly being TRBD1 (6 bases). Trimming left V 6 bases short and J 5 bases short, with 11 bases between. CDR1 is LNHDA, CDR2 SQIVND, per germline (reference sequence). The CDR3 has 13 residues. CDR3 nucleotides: TGTGCCAGTAGATTTACAGGGTATCAGCCCCAGCATTTT. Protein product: CASRFTGYQPQHF.

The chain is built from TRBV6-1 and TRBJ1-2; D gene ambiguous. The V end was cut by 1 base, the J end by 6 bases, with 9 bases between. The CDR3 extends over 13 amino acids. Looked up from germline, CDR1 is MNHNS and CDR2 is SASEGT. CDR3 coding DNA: TGTGCCAGCAGTGAAGGTGGCGGAGATGGCTACACCTTC. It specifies CASSEGGGDGYTF.

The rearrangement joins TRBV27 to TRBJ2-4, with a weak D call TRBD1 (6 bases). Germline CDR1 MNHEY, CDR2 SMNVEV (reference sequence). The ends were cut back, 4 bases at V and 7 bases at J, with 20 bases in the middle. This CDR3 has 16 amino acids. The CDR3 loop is CASSSLPGTPGNIQYF. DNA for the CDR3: TGTGCCAGCAGTTCCCTTCCCGGGACACCTGGGAACATTCAGTACTTC.

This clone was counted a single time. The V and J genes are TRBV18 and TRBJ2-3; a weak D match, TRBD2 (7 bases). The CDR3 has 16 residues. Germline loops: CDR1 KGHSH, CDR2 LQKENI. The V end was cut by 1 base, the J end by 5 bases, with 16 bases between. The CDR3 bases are TGTGCCAGCTCACCACTCCCGACGGGGGGCATAGATACGCAGTATTTT. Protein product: CASSPLPTGGIDTQYF. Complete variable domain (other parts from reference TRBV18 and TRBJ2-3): NAGVMQNPRHLVRRRGQEARLRCSPMKGHSHVYWYRQLPEEGLKFMVYLQKENIIDESGMPKERFSAEFPKEGPSILRIQQVVRGDSAAYFCASSPLPTGGIDTQYFGPGTRLTVL.

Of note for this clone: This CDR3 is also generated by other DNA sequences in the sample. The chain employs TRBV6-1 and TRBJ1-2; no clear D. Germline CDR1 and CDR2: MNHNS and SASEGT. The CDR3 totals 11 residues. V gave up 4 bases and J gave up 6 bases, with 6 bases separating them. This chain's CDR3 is CASSVLDGYTF. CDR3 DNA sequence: TGTGCCAGCAGTGTATTGGATGGCTACACCTTC.

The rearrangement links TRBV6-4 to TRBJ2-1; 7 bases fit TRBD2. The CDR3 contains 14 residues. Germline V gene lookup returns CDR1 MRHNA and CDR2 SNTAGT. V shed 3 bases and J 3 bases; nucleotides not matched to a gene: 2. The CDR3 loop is CASSESGNYNEQFF. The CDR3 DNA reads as TGTGCCAGCAGTGAAAGCGGGAACTACAATGAGCAGTTCTTC.

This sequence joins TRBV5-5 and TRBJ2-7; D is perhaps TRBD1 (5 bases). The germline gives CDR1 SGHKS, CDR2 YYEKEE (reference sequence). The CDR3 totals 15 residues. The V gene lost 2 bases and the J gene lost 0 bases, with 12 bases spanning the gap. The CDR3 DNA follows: TGTGCCAGCAGCTTAGGTCCAGGGCCCTCCTACGAGCAGTACTTC. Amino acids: CASSLGPGPSYEQYF.

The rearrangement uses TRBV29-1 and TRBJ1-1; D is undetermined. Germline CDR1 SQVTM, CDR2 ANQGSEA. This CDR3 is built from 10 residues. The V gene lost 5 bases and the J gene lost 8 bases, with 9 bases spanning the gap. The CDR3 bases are TGCAGCGTTAGACAAGAAGAAGCTTTCTTT. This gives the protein CSVRQEEAFF. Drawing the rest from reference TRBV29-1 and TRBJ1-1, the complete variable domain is SAVISQKPSRDICQRGTSLTIQCQVDSQVTMMFWYRQQPGQSLTLIATANQGSEATYESGFVIDKFPISRPNLTFSTLTVSNMSPEDSSIYLCSVRQEEAFFGQGTRLTVV.

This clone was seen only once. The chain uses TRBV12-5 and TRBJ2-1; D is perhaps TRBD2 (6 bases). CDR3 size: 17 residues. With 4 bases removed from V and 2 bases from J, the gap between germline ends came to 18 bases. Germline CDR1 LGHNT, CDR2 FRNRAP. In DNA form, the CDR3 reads TGTGCTAGTGGTTCAATACCGGGACTCAGGCCCTACAATGAGCAGTTCTTC. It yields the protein CASGSIPGLRPYNEQFF.

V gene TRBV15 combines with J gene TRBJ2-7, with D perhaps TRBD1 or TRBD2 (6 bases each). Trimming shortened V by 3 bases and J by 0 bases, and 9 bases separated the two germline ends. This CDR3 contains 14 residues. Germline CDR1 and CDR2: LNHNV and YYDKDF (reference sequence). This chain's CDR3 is CATSSGGSSYEQYF. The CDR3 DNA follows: TGTGCCACCAGCAGCGGGGGCAGCTCCTACGAGCAGTACTTC.

In DNA form, the CDR3 reads TGTGCCAGCAGCTCAATTCGTGGGACTACGTCAAATGAGCAGTTCTTC. It specifies CASSSIRGTTSNEQFF. The J gene is TRBJ2-1, the V gene TRBV11-2; TRBD2 matches at 7 bases. The germline V gene encodes CDR1 SGHAT and CDR2 FQNNGV. Germline trimming cut 4 bases from V and 7 bases from J; bases unmatched to any gene: 13. The CDR3 has 16 amino acids.

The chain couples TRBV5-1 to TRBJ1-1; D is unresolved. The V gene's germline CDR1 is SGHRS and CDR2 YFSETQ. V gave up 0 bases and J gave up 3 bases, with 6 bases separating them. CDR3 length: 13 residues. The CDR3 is CASSLAGDTEAFF. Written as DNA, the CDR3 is TGCGCCAGCAGCTTGGCCGGGGACACTGAAGCTTTCTTT. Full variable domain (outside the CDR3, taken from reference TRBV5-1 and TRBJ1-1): KAGVTQTPRYLIKTRGQQVTLSCSPISGHRSVSWYQQTPGQGLQFLFEYFSETQRNKGNFPGRFSGRQFSNSRSEMNVSTLELGDSALYLCASSLAGDTEAFFGQGTRLTVV.

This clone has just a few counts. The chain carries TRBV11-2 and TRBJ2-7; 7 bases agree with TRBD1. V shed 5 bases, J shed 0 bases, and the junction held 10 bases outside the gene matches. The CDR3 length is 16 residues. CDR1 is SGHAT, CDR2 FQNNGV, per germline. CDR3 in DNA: TGTGCCAGCAGCCCCCTAAGGAGACAGGGCTCCTACGAGCAGTACTTC. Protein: CASSPLRRQGSYEQYF.

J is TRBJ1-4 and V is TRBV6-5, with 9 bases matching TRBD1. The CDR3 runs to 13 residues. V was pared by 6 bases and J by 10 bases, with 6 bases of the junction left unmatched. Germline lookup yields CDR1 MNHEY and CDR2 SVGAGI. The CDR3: CASRQGAGGKLFF. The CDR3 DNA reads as TGTGCCAGCAGACAGGGGGCCGGTGGAAAACTGTTTTTT.

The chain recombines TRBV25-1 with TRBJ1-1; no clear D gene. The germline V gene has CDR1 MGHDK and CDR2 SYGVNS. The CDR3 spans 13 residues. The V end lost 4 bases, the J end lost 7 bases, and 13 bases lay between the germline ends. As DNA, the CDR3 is TGTGCCAGCAGTGGACCGGGGTGGAGTGAAGCTTTCTTT. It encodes CASSGPGWSEAFF.

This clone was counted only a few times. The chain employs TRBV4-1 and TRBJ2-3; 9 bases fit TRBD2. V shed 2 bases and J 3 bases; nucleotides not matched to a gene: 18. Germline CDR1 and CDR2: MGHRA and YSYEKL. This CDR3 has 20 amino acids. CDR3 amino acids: CASSQRTTFLLAGITDTQYF. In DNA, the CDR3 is TGCGCCAGCAGCCAAAGGACCACCTTTCTTCTAGCGGGGATTACAGATACGCAGTATTTT.

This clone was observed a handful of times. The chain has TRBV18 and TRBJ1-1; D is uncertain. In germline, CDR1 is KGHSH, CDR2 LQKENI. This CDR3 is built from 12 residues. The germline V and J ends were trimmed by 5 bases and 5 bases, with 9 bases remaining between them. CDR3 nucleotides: TGTGCCAGCTCAGCATTTGGGACTGAAGCTTTCTTT. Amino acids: CASSAFGTEAFF.